The next 3 T cell receptor beta chains were all read from a single sample in a study of tumor-infiltrating lymphocytes in localized non-small cell lung cancer. The protocol was immunoSEQ multiplex PCR, while the TCRdb copy is restricted to in-frame clones and leaves out a portion. The table has approximately 1,600 clones, 35% to 40% seen once. The sample consisted of uninvolved lung tissue not adjacent to the tumor. The receptors were sampled from a human donor with non-small cell lung cancer.

In its sample, this clone is large. The chain recombines TRBV6-5 with TRBJ1-2; D is possibly TRBD1 (5 bases). The CDR3 runs 15 residues. Per germline, CDR1 MNHEY and CDR2 SVGAGI. Trimming took 7 bases from V and 5 from J, leaving 20 bases between them. Written as DNA, the CDR3 is TGTGCCAGCACCACCCCCGGCAGGGTACAGTATGGCTACACCTTC. As protein: CASTTPGRVQYGYTF.

The rearrangement joins TRBV29-1 to TRBJ1-1; 9 nucleotides agree with TRBD1. The CDR3 contains 14 residues. CDR1 SQVTM and CDR2 ANQGSEA come from the germline V gene. V gave up 4 bases and J gave up 3 bases; unmatched junction bases: 6. In nucleotides, the CDR3 is TGCAGCGTTGCCCGGACAGGGGTGGACACTGAAGCTTTCTTT. It yields the protein CSVARTGVDTEAFF.

The J gene is TRBJ1-1, the V gene TRBV9, with D possibly TRBD1 on 6 matching bases. CDR1 is SGDLS, CDR2 YYNGEE, per germline. CDR3 length: 15 amino acids. Trimming left V 0 bases short and J 2 bases short, with 11 bases between. CDR3 nucleotide sequence: TGTGCCAGCAGCGTAGGAGGGGGGGTCAACACTGAAGCTTTCTTT. Its translation is CASSVGGGVNTEAFF. The whole variable domain, remainder taken from reference TRBV9 and TRBJ1-1, is DSGVTQTPKHLITATGQRVTLRCSPRSGDLSVYWYQQSLDQGLQFLIQYYNGEERAKGNILERFSAQQFPDLHSELNLSSLELGDSALYFCASSVGGGVNTEAFFGQGTRLTVV.